Below are 18 T cell receptor beta chains sequenced from a single sample in a study of T cells in Graves' hyperthyroidism and ophthalmopathy (dated by TCRdb to between 2018 and 2020). Receptors were amplified or captured by multiplex PCR. Instrument on record: Illumina HiSeq 2000. The TCR beta CDR3 regions were amplified from RNA transcripts. The first round of RT-PCR for the TCR CDR3 was performed with the HTBI primer set and the Qiagen OneStep RT-PCR kit. TCRdb trimmed public reads at Q25 via fastp, called clones via MiXCR and kept in-frame beta chains. Entries that share a CDR3 protein sequence are merged under the most common genes and DNA. The sample records hundreds of thousands of distinct CDR3 sequences, about a sixth of which are singletons. The ten largest account for approximately 3.9% of the sample. The sample consisted of blood. The receptors here all came from a woman aged 30 to 39 with Graves' hyperthyroidism.

The table lists this clonotype with a few counts. This rearrangement joins TRBV24-1 to TRBJ2-6; no clear D. Germline V gives CDR1 KGHDR, CDR2 SFDVKD. The CDR3 runs to 14 residues. The V and J ends lost 6 bases and 1 base respectively, with 6 bases between them. The CDR3 DNA reads as TGTGCCACCAGTCCGGGTTCTGGGGCCAACGTCCTGACTTTC. It specifies CATSPGSGANVLTF.

This clonotype was recorded at least ten times. CDR3 sequence reads: CASSPDRDRGADTQYF. DNA for the CDR3: TGTGCCAGCAGCCCAGACCGGGACAGGGGTGCAGATACGCAGTATTTT. This sequence joins TRBV11-3 and TRBJ2-3; 10 nucleotides match TRBD1. The J segment lost 4 bases and the V segment lost 5 bases, leaving 9 bases of the junction unmatched. The CDR3 contains 16 residues. The germline V gene has CDR1 SGHNT and CDR2 YENEEA.

This clonotype has ten or more counts. The J gene is TRBJ2-7, the V gene TRBV5-5; 8 nucleotides align to TRBD2. The CDR3 totals 16 residues. The germline gives CDR1 SGHKS, CDR2 YYEKEE (reference sequence). Trimming removed 1 base from V and 3 bases from J; junction bases left unmatched: 9. The DNA of the CDR3 is TGTGCCAGCAGCTTGCGGAGCGGGAGTAACCTCTACGAGCAGTACTTC. Translation: CASSLRSGSNLYEQYF. Drawing the rest from reference TRBV5-5 and TRBJ2-7, the complete variable domain is DAGVTQSPTHLIKTRGQQVTLRCSPISGHKSVSWYQQVLGQGPQFIFQYYEKEERGRGNFPDRFSARQFPNYSSELNVNALLLGDSALYLCASSLRSGSNLYEQYFGPGTRLTVT.

This clonotype appeared a single time. CDR3 bases: TGTGCCAGCAGCTTAGGGGACGGGGGAAGGAACGAGCAGTACTTC. As protein: CASSLGDGGRNEQYF. The rearrangement joins TRBV13 to TRBJ2-7; possibly TRBD2 for D (6 bases). CDR3 size: 15 residues. Germline V gene lookup returns CDR1 PRHDT and CDR2 FYEKMQ (reference sequence). V lost 0 bases and J 5 bases, leaving 14 bases between the germline ends.

This rearrangement joins TRBV14 to TRBJ2-3; D gene ambiguous. This CDR3 comprises 13 residues. V gave up 2 bases and J gave up 5 bases, with 8 bases separating them. Germline V gene lookup returns CDR1 SGHDN and CDR2 FVKESK. CDR3 loop: CASSQNSRDTQYF. In DNA form, the CDR3 reads TGTGCCAGCAGCCAAAATTCGCGAGATACGCAGTATTTT.

This clonotype was found many times. The chain links TRBV27 to TRBJ1-2; D perhaps matches TRBD1 (5 bases). The CDR3 has 14 amino acids. Germline assignment: CDR1 MNHEY and CDR2 SMNVEV (reference sequence). Trimming cost V 3 bases and J 4 bases, with 12 bases left between them. CDR3 nucleotide sequence: TGTGCCAGCAGTTTCGGCGGCAGGGCCTATGGCTACACCTTC. It encodes CASSFGGRAYGYTF.

In this sample, this clonotype turned up many times. The J gene is TRBJ2-1, the V gene TRBV6-2 or TRBV6-3; D not resolved. This CDR3 comprises 14 residues. Looked up from germline, CDR1 is MNHEY and CDR2 is SVGEGT. Trimming stripped 8 bases from V and 5 bases from J, with 16 bases between. The chain's CDR3 is CASRNPQGDNEQFF. CDR3 coding DNA: TGTGCCAGCCGTAACCCCCAAGGAGACAATGAGCAGTTCTTC.

This clonotype was observed many times. The genes are TRBV20-1 and TRBJ1-1; possible D gene TRBD1, 5 bases. Looked up from germline, CDR1 is DFQATT and CDR2 is SNEGSKA (reference sequence). V was shortened by 3 bases and J by 4 bases, with 15 bases between the two germline ends. The length of the CDR3 is 14 residues. CDR3 in amino acids: CSASYQGGPTEAFF. The CDR3 coding sequence is TGCAGTGCTAGCTATCAGGGAGGACCCACTGAAGCTTTCTTT.

Worth noting for this clonotype: Sequence at one end of the junction differs from germline and may be a read error. The chain links TRBV7-2 to TRBJ1-3, with a weak D call TRBD1 (5 bases). Germline lookup yields CDR1 SGHTA and CDR2 FQGNSA. The CDR3 is 17 amino acids. Written as DNA, the CDR3 is TGTGCCAGCAGCCCCTCCTGGGGGATTACCTCTGGAAACACCACATATTTT. Its translation is CASSPSWGITSGNTTYF.

This chain connects TRBV28 to TRBJ2-7; TRBD2 matches 12 bases. Germline V lookup: CDR1 MDHEN, CDR2 SYDVKM. The CDR3 runs 13 residues. Losses at the gene ends were 6 bases for V and 7 bases for J; bases not matched to a gene: 4. This CDR3 reads CASSPSGRVEQYF. The CDR3 nucleotides read TGTGCCAGCAGCCCTAGCGGGAGGGTTGAGCAGTACTTC.

The chain combines TRBV5-6 with TRBJ2-3, with D possibly being TRBD1 (6 bases). The germline gives CDR1 SGHDT, CDR2 YYEEEE. This CDR3 is 16 amino acids long. V was shortened by 1 base and J by 5 bases, with 17 bases between the two germline ends. The CDR3 spells CASSLRSGVFGDTQYF. In DNA form, the CDR3 reads TGTGCCAGCAGCTTGAGGTCAGGGGTTTTTGGAGATACGCAGTATTTT.

This clonotype was detected ten times or more. This chain links TRBV20-1 with TRBJ1-1; maybe TRBD1 (6 bases). The CDR3 runs 12 residues. CDR1 and CDR2 from the germline V gene are DFQATT and SNEGSKA (reference sequence). The V and J ends lost 3 bases and 6 bases respectively, with 11 bases between them. The CDR3 is CSASSQGAEAFF. In DNA, the CDR3 is TGCAGTGCTAGTTCACAGGGTGCTGAAGCTTTCTTT.

Notes on this clonotype: A much larger clone differs by one base, so this may be a read error. The chain combines TRBV7-3 with TRBJ2-3; no clear D. The CDR3 is made up of 12 amino acids. The germline CDR1 and CDR2 sequences are SGHTA and FQGTGA. Trimming cost V 2 bases and J 5 bases, with 5 bases left between them. CDR3 region: CASSLPEDTQYF. CDR3 DNA sequence: TGTGCCAGCAGCTTACCGGAAGATACGCAGTATTTT.

J is TRBJ2-3 and V is TRBV28; 10 positions agree with TRBD2. This CDR3 is built from 14 residues. The ends lost 10 bases at V and 0 bases at J; junction bases unmatched: 4. CDR1 is MDHEN and CDR2 is SYDVKM in the germline V gene. The CDR3 spells CATSSGSSTDTQYF. The CDR3 DNA reads TGTGCCACCTCTAGCGGGAGTAGCACAGATACGCAGTATTTT.

This clonotype was recorded many times. This chain uses TRBV12-3 or TRBV12-4 with TRBJ1-1; TRBD1 matches 8 bases. This CDR3 region has 14 residues. V lost 6 bases and J lost 7; bases outside the gene matches: 10. CDR3 DNA sequence: TGTGCCAGCAGCCCAACCGGACAGGGAATTGAAGCTTTCTTT. Encoded protein: CASSPTGQGIEAFF.

This clonotype was seen a handful of times. This chain uses TRBV20-1 with TRBJ1-4; D unresolved. V shed 6 bases and J shed 6 bases, with 8 bases lying between them. CDR3 length: 11 residues. Germline V gene data show CDR1 as DFQATT and CDR2 as SNEGSKA (reference sequence). Written as DNA, the CDR3 is TGCAGTGCACAGACGGATGAAAAACTGTTTTTT. It codes for CSAQTDEKLFF.

The chain combines TRBV4-3 with TRBJ2-5; D is uncertain. Germline CDR1 reads LGHNA; CDR2 reads YSLEER. Between the trimmed V and J ends, which lost 0 bases and 1 base, there was a span of 18 bases. The CDR3 runs to 18 residues. This CDR3 reads CASSQDLIGGGSQETQYF. CDR3 nucleotides: TGCGCCAGCAGCCAAGATCTTATCGGCGGCGGCTCCCAAGAGACCCAGTACTTC.

This clonotype has ten or more counts. The chain recombines TRBV12-3 or TRBV12-4 with TRBJ1-1, with no clear D. The V end lost 6 bases, the J end lost 0 bases, and 11 bases lay between the germline ends. CDR3 length equals 14 residues. CDR3 amino acids: CASSRIHVNTEAFF. Written as DNA, the CDR3 is TGTGCCAGCAGCCGAATACACGTGAACACTGAAGCTTTCTTT.